This TCR beta chain was obtained from a study of monozygotic twins with inflammatory bowel disease. The CDR3 runs 13 residues. Germline CDR1 MDHEN, CDR2 SYDVKM. In regard to this clonotype: Antigen specificity is unknown.

General study points: Relative to healthy twins, IBD patients had fewer clonotypes in common with others, a gap that was especially apparent with disease activity. Data gave no support to a single strong signal or clonotype associated with IBD.

Using eight separate reactions per sample, the authors generated cDNA. TCRdb re-called the 5' RACE reads and catalogs CDR3 proteins one per entry, DNA excluded. This sample's table has hundreds of thousands of distinct CDR3 sequences. The sequence derives from a human donor with ulcerative colitis or Crohn's disease, or a healthy co-twin of an affected twin (not recorded which). The specimen sequenced was blood. The chain has TRBV28 and TRBJ2-3; TCRdb outputs TRBD2, but without DNA this stays unchecked. CDR3 protein: CASSLTSPDTQYF.